These 22 T cell receptor beta chains were all obtained from the same sample, sequenced in a study of blood T cell repertoires in COVID-19. The data were produced by immunoSEQ multiplex PCR, yet TCRdb's version contains in-frame clones alone and is incomplete. The data hold 250,000 to 300,000 clones, with 90% to 95% observed a single time. The sequenced sample was PBMCs or T cells enriched from blood (not recorded which). The receptors shown here come from a human donor in a cohort exposed to, infected with or recovered from COVID-19 (not recorded which). The donor label of this sample is uncertain.

This sequence joins TRBV10-2 and TRBJ2-4; TRBD1 might be the D (5 bases). V gave up 6 bases and J gave up 0 bases, with 12 bases separating them. The germline CDR1 and CDR2 sequences are WSHSY and SAAADI. This CDR3 has 15 residues. CDR3 amino acids: CASSITGVAKNIQYF. In nucleotides, the CDR3 is TGCGCCAGCAGCATAACAGGAGTAGCCAAAAACATTCAGTACTTC.

This clone was detected only a few times. V usage is TRBV19 and J usage is TRBJ2-5; no firm D call. Germline V gives CDR1 LNHDA, CDR2 SQIVND (reference sequence). CDR3 size: 14 residues. Trimming took 3 bases from V and 5 from J, leaving 13 bases between them. The CDR3 loop is CASSIRLRSETQYF. CDR3 DNA sequence: TGTGCCAGTAGTATCAGACTTCGGTCGGAGACCCAGTACTTC. Looking up the rest from reference TRBV19 and TRBJ2-5 gives the full variable domain: DGGITQSPKYLFRKEGQNVTLSCEQNLNHDAMYWYRQDPGQGLRLIYYSQIVNDFQKGDIAEGYSVSREKKESFPLTVTSAQKNPTAFYLCASSIRLRSETQYFGPGTRLLVL.

The chain is built from TRBV4-2 and TRBJ2-3, with TRBD2 as a possible D gene (6 bases). V was trimmed by 3 bases and J by 1 base, leaving 14 bases between them. Germline V gene sequence: CDR1 LGHNA, CDR2 YNFKEQ. The CDR3 totals 16 residues. DNA of the CDR3: TGTGCCAGCAGCCAGAATAAGCCGGGGGGCACAGATACGCAGTATTTT. Translating it yields CASSQNKPGGTDTQYF.

The V call is TRBV7-9, the J call TRBJ2-1; D is possibly TRBD1 (6 bases). The germline gives CDR1 SEHNR, CDR2 FQNEAQ (reference sequence). Trimming pared 6 bases from V and 3 bases from J, leaving 6 bases between. This CDR3 spans 12 amino acids. CDR3 amino acids: CASRDSYNEQFF. Here the CDR3 DNA reads TGTGCCAGCAGGGACAGCTACAATGAGCAGTTCTTC.

This clone was recorded only once. V gene TRBV5-5 combines with J gene TRBJ2-7; TRBD1 is a possible D gene (6 bases). This CDR3 is 15 amino acids long. Per germline, CDR1 SGHKS and CDR2 YYEKEE (reference sequence). V lost 4 bases, J lost 2 bases, and 16 bases lay in between. CDR3 DNA: TGTGCCAGCAGCGTGAAACAGGGCTTTCCCTACGAGCAGTACTTC. Translated: CASSVKQGFPYEQYF.

This rearrangement joins TRBV5-1 to TRBJ1-1, with D maybe TRBD1 (6 bases). This CDR3 is 15 amino acids long. Trimming stripped 5 bases from V and 1 base from J, with 15 bases between. Germline CDR1 is SGHRS and CDR2 is YFSETQ. The CDR3 loop is CASRLQGAGNTEAFF. The CDR3 DNA is TGCGCCAGCAGGTTACAGGGAGCAGGGAACACTGAAGCTTTCTTT.

The chain uses TRBV24-1 and TRBJ2-7; maybe TRBD1 (5 bases). Germline lookup yields CDR1 KGHDR and CDR2 SFDVKD. The V end lost 5 bases, the J end lost 5 bases, and 12 bases lay between the germline ends. This CDR3 is 13 amino acids long. The CDR3 DNA reads TGTGCCACCAGTGGACAGTCTCTCCACGAGCAGTACTTC. This codes for CATSGQSLHEQYF.

This chain joins TRBV4-1 and TRBJ1-2, with no clear D. Germline-derived CDR1 and CDR2 are MGHRA and YSYEKL. V lost 1 base, J lost 6 bases, and 15 bases lay in between. There are 15 residues in the CDR3. The CDR3 sequence is CASSQATLTADGYTF. In nucleotides, the CDR3 is TGCGCCAGCAGCCAAGCGACCCTGACCGCGGATGGCTACACCTTC.

In DNA form, the CDR3 reads TGTGCCAGCAGCTTAGGGGGTTGGGGCGACTCTGGAAACACCATATATTTT. The encoded protein is CASSLGGWGDSGNTIYF. The rearrangement uses TRBV7-9 and TRBJ1-3; a possible D gene is TRBD1 (5 bases). CDR3 length: 17 amino acids. The ends were cut back, 1 base at V and 0 bases at J, with 13 bases in the middle. Germline V gene data show CDR1 as SEHNR and CDR2 as FQNEAQ (reference sequence).

The J gene is TRBJ1-4, the V gene TRBV6-5, with 8 bases lining up with TRBD1. Trimming took 5 bases from V and 8 from J; bases not matched to a gene: 7. The CDR3 has 14 amino acids. The germline V gene encodes CDR1 MNHEY and CDR2 SVGAGI. The CDR3 loop reads CASSNRGGREKLFF. CDR3 nucleotide sequence: TGTGCCAGCAGTAACAGGGGGGGAAGAGAAAAACTGTTTTTT.

This clone was seen only a few times. This same CDR3 is encoded by further DNA sequences in the sample. The chain joins TRBV5-1 to TRBJ1-1, with TRBD1 matching 7 bases. J lost 1 base, V lost 2 bases, and 2 bases had no gene match. From germline, CDR1 is SGHRS and CDR2 YFSETQ. The CDR3 loop spans 14 amino acids. The CDR3 nucleotides are TGCGCCAGCAGCTTTCAGGGGGGGAACACTGAAGCTTTCTTT. Residues: CASSFQGGNTEAFF.

The rearrangement links TRBV19 to TRBJ1-5, with unresolved D. V was cut by 6 bases and J by 0 bases, with 12 bases left in between. The CDR3 loop spans 15 amino acids. Germline CDR1 reads LNHDA; CDR2 reads SQIVND (reference sequence). The CDR3 region is CASSRLASSNQPQHF. Here the CDR3 DNA reads TGTGCCAGTAGCAGACTTGCGTCTAGCAATCAGCCCCAGCATTTT.

The chain joins TRBV29-1 to TRBJ1-1; D is unresolved. The CDR3 has 13 residues. Trimming removed 5 bases from V and 0 bases from J, with 10 bases in between. The germline V gene encodes CDR1 SQVTM and CDR2 ANQGSEA. CDR3 amino acids: CSVRVDMNTEAFF. CDR3 DNA: TGCAGCGTTCGCGTTGACATGAACACTGAAGCTTTCTTT.

This sequence joins TRBV6-6 and TRBJ2-6; unclear D gene. Trimming left V 5 bases short and J 4 bases short, with 24 bases between. The germline gives CDR1 MNHNY, CDR2 SVGAGI (reference sequence). CDR3 length equals 19 residues. The CDR3 is CASSPRPNSIIQGANVLTF. For the CDR3, the DNA is TGTGCCAGCAGTCCCCGGCCCAATAGCATCATACAAGGGGCCAACGTCCTGACTTTC.

The chain links TRBV27 to TRBJ1-5; TRBD1 might be the D (5 bases). This CDR3 region has 14 residues. V lost 2 bases to trimming and J lost 4 bases, with 9 bases between them. From germline, CDR1 is MNHEY and CDR2 SMNVEV (reference sequence). The CDR3 sequence: CASSLRAGNQPQHF. The CDR3 DNA sequence: TGTGCCAGCAGTTTAAGGGCAGGGAATCAGCCCCAGCATTTT.

The chain recombines TRBV29-1 with TRBJ2-7; D perhaps matches TRBD1 (5 bases). Trimming pared 1 base from V and 0 bases from J, leaving 10 bases between. Germline lookup yields CDR1 SQVTM and CDR2 ANQGSEA. This CDR3 region has 14 residues. Here the CDR3 DNA reads TGCAGCGTTGAAGTCGGACATATCTCCTACGAGCAGTACTTC. As protein: CSVEVGHISYEQYF.

The chain carries TRBV6-4 and TRBJ2-3; 13 nucleotides line up with TRBD2. Germline trimming cut 2 bases from V and 4 bases from J; bases unmatched to any gene: 0. The CDR3 spans 15 residues. Per germline, CDR1 MRHNA and CDR2 SNTAGT. The DNA for the CDR3 is TGTGCCAGCAGTGACACTAGCGGGGGGGCAGATACGCAGTATTTT. Translated: CASSDTSGGADTQYF.

This rearrangement joins TRBV7-2 to TRBJ1-5; D call uncertain. The germline V gene has CDR1 SGHTA and CDR2 FQGNSA. The CDR3 has 14 amino acids. Deletions cut 3 bases from V and 0 bases from J, with 6 bases between. Here the CDR3 DNA reads TGTGCCAGCAGCTTGTCGTTTAGCAATCAGCCCCAGCATTTT. It is translated as CASSLSFSNQPQHF. Complete variable domain (other parts from reference TRBV7-2 and TRBJ1-5): GAGVSQSPSNKVTEKGKDVELRCDPISGHTALYWYRQSLGQGLEFLIYFQGNSAPDKSGLPSDRFSAERTGGSVSTLTIQRTQQEDSAVYLCASSLSFSNQPQHFGDGTRLSIL.

This clone was observed a single time. The gene calls are TRBV3-1 (or the pseudogene TRBV3-2) and TRBJ2-1, with TRBD1 matching 10 bases. The CDR3 loop spans 16 amino acids. The V gene's germline CDR1 is LGHDT and CDR2 YNNKEL (reference sequence). The V and J ends lost 1 base and 4 bases, in that order; junction bases with no gene match: 4. As DNA, the CDR3 is TGTGCCAGCAGCCAAGGACAGGGGGCTATTTACAATGAGCAGTTCTTC. Its protein product is CASSQGQGAIYNEQFF.

The chain has TRBV7-9 and TRBJ1-1, with 8 bases lining up with TRBD1. After removal of 11 bases from V and 6 bases from J, the junction contained 11 bases not matched to a gene. Germline V CDR1 and CDR2: SEHNR, FQNEAQ (reference sequence). This CDR3 spans 13 amino acids. Here the CDR3 reads CASGQGSYPEAFF. CDR3 in DNA: TGTGCCTCCGGACAGGGATCCTATCCTGAAGCTTTCTTT.

DNA for the CDR3: TGTGCCAGCAGCCCCCGGGTAGCGGGGGGGCGGAATGAGCAGTTCTTC. It yields the protein CASSPRVAGGRNEQFF. J is TRBJ2-1 and V is TRBV3-1 (or the pseudogene TRBV3-2), with TRBD2 identical over 11 bases. There are 16 residues in the CDR3. The V gene end was trimmed by 4 bases and the J gene end by 7 bases; junction bases not matched to a gene: 9. Germline CDR1 LGHDT, CDR2 YNNKEL (reference sequence).

V is TRBV7-3 and J is TRBJ2-3; 16 bases are shared with TRBD2. Germline-derived CDR1 and CDR2 are SGHTA and FQGTGA. The length of the CDR3 is 19 residues. V was pared by 5 bases and J by 1 base, with 9 bases of the junction left unmatched. CDR3 sequence reads: CASSPGTSGGARGTDTQYF. The CDR3 bases are TGTGCCAGCAGCCCAGGGACTAGCGGGGGGGCTCGGGGCACAGATACGCAGTATTTT. The whole variable domain, filled in from reference TRBV7-3 and TRBJ2-3, reads GAGVSQTPSNKVTEKGKYVELRCDPISGHTALYWYRQSLGQGPEFLIYFQGTGAADDSGLPNDRFFAVRPEGSVSTLKIQRTERGDSAVYLCASSPGTSGGARGTDTQYFGPGTRLTVL.